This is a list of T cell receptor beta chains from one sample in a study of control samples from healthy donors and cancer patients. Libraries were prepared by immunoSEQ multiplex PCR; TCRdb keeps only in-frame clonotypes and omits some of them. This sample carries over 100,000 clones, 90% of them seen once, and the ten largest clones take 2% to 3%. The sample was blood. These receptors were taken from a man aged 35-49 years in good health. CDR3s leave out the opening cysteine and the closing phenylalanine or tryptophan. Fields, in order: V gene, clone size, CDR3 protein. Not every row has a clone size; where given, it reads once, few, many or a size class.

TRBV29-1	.	SVDGRGQDTEAF
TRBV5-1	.	ASSSDVNYGYT
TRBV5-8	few	ASSLVVGEQY
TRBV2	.	ASSNPTGSNSPLH
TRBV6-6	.	AAGRRGKNSPLH
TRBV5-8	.	ASSLGTVSSASGANVLT
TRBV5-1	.	ASTLRRGGETQY
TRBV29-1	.	SVEGSFWGGQRETQY
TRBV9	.	ASSVATLTSGGSQETQY
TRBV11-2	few	ASSLGYIGQGGDEQY
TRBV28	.	ASTTTSGVNQPQH
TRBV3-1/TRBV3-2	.	ASSQLDRDTQY
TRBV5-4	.	ASSPSRNTGELF
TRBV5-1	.	ASSFPDTYEQY
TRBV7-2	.	ASSSGGTDTQY
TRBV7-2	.	ASSLAGAIQETQY
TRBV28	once	ASSLPNTEAF
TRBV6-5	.	ASKVKGMNSPLH
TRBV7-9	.	ASSRLTGADTQY
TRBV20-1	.	SASWGRHSYNSPLH
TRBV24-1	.	ATSDSGQGAYEQY
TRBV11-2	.	ASSLGTGMPLH
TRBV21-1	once	ASSKARTGGARGTDTQY
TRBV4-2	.	ASSQEHRIAGETDTQY
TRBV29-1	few	SVRSSAGTDTQY
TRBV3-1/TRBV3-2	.	ASSHGPNYGYT
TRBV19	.	ASSSVAGSADTQY
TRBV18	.	ASSQGTGGSEKLF
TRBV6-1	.	ASSDSTTNYGYT
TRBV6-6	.	ASTRDRATEAF
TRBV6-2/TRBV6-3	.	ASSSQGDQPQH